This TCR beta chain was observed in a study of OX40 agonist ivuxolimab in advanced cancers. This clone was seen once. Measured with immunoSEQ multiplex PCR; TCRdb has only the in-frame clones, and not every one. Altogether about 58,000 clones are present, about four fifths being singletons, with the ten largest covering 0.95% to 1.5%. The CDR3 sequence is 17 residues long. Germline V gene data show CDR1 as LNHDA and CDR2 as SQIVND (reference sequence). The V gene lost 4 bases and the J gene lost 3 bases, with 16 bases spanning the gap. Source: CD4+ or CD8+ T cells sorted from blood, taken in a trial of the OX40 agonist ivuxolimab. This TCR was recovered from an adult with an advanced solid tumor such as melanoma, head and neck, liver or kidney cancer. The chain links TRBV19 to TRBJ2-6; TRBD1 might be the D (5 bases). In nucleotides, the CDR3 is TGTGCCAGTAGTACGGACACTGTCCCTATTGGGGCCAACGTCCTGACTTTC. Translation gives CASSTDTVPIGANVLTF.